This T cell receptor beta chain originates from a study of blood T cells in healthy people across ages. Together with a sample-barcoded 5' primer, a J-beta primer mix was included in a second PCR lasting about 7 to 12 cycles. TCRdb analysed the 5' RACE reads with MiXCR anew, one entry per CDR3 protein. The sample holds approximately 320,000 distinct CDR3 sequences, around 30% seen once. This CDR3 is 11 amino acids long. Germline CDR1 and CDR2: SQVTM and ANQGSEA. The ends were cut back, 4 bases at V and 6 bases at J, with 9 bases in the middle. Each sample yielded at least 6 million isolated PBMCs. The receptor was isolated from a woman aged 70-85 years in good health. Sequencing used blood. V is TRBV29-1 and J is TRBJ1-1; D may be TRBD1 (5 bases). The CDR3 protein is CSVAQGPEAFF. The CDR3 DNA follows: TGCAGCGTTGCGCAGGGCCCTGAAGCTTTCTTT.